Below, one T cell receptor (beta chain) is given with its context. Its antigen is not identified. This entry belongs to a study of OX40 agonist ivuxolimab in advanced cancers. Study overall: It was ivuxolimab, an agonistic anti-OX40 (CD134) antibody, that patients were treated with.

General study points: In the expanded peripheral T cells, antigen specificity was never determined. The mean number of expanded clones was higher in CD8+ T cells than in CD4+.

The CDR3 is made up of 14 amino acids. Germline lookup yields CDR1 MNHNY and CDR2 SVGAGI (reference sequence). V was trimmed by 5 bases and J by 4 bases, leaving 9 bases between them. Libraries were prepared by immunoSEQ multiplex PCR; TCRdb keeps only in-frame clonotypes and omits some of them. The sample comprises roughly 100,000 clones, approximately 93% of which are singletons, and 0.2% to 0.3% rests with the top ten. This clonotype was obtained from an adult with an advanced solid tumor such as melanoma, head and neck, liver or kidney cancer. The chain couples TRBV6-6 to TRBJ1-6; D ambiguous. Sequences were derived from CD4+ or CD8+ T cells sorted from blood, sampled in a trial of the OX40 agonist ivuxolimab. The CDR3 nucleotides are TGTGCCAGCAGTCTCACAGTATATAATTCACCCCTCCACTTT. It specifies CASSLTVYNSPLHF.